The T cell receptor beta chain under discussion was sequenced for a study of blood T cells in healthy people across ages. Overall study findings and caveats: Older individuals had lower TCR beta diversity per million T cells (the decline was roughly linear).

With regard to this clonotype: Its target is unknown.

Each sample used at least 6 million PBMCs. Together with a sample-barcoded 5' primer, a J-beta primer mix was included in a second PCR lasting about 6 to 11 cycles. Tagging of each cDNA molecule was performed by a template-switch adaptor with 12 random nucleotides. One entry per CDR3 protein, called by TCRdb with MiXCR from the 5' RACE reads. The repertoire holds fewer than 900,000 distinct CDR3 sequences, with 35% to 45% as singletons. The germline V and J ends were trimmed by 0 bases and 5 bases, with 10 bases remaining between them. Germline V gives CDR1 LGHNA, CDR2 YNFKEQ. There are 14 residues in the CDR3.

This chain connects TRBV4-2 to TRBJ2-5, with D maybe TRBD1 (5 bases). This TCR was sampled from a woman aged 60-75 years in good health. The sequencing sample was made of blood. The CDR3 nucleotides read TGTGCCAGCAGCCAAGACGGACATGAGGAGACCCAGTACTTC. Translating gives CASSQDGHEETQYF.